The T cell receptor beta chain described here comes from a study of blood T cells in healthy people across ages. On this clonotype: Its target is unknown. Its ends do not fully match the called genes, so a read error is possible.

Study-level points and caveats: Any changes in expanded clonotypes were possibly confounded, as donor CMV status remained unknown. It was found that TCR beta diversity correlated strongly with the percentage of naive T cells.

The CDR3 runs to 14 residues. Germline CDR1 reads SQVTM; CDR2 reads ANQGSEA. PCR was performed a second time for about 7 to 12 cycles using a sample-barcoded 5' primer and a J-beta primer mix. A single record per CDR3 protein comes from TCRdb applying MiXCR to the 5' RACE reads. This sample has under 2 million distinct CDR3 sequences, with about 35% found just once. Healthy individuals of Caucasian origin from Russia, aged about 6 to 90, served as donors. The rearrangement joins TRBV29-1 to TRBJ2-2, with D possibly TRBD1 on 6 matching bases. The sample consisted of blood. The sequence derives from a woman aged 25 to 45 in good health. This chain's CDR3 is CSIELGGGTGELFF. The CDR3 DNA reads as TGCAGCATTGAACTTGGGGGCGGGACCGGGGAGCTGTTTTTT.